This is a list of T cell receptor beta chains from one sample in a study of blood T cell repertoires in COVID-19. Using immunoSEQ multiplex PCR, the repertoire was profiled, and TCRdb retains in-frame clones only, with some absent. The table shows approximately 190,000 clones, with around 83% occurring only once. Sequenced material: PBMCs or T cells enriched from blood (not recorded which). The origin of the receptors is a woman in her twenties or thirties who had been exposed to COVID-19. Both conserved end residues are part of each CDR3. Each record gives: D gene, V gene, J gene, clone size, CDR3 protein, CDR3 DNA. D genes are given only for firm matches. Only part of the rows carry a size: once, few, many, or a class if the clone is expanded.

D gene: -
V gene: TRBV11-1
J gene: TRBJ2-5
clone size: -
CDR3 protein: CASSLASRRGQETQYF
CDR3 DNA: TGTGCCAGCAGCTTAGCGTCCCGGCGGGGCCAAGAGACCCAGTACTTC

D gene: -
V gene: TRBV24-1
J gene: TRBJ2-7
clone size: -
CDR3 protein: CATSDDSGYEQYF
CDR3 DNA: TGTGCCACCAGTGATGATAGCGGCTACGAGCAGTACTTC

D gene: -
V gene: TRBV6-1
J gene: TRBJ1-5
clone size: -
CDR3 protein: CASSELTGSLGTQHF
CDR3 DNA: TGTGCCAGCAGTGAATTGACAGGCTCCCTAGGGACCCAGCATTTT

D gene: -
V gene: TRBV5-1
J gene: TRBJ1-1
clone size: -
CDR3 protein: CASKPPERGNTEAFF
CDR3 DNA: TGCGCCAGCAAACCGCCTGAGCGGGGGAACACTGAAGCTTTCTTT

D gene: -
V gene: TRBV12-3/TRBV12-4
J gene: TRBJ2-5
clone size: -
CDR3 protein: CASSLSSPETQYF
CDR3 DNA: TGTGCCAGCAGTTTAAGTAGCCCTGAGACCCAGTACTTC

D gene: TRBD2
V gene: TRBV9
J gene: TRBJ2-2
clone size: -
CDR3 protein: CASSVSGAPTGELFF
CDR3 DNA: TGTGCCAGCAGCGTAAGCGGGGCCCCCACCGGGGAGCTGTTTTTT

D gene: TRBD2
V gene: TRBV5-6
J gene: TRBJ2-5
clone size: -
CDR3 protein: CASSLGPGGVETQYF
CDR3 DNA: TGTGCCAGCAGCTTGGGCCCCGGGGGGGTAGAGACCCAGTACTTC

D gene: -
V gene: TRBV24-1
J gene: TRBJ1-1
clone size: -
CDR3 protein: CATPVEGTEAFF
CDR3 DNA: TGTGCCACCCCGGTGGAGGGGACTGAAGCTTTCTTT

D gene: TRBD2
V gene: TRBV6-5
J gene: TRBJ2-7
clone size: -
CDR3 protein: CASSYGSGGDYEQYF
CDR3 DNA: TGTGCCAGCAGTTATGGGAGCGGGGGGGACTACGAGCAGTACTTC

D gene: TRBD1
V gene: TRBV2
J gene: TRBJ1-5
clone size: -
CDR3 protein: CASSEVRGPQPQHF
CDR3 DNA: TGTGCCAGCAGTGAAGTGAGGGGGCCTCAGCCCCAGCATTTT

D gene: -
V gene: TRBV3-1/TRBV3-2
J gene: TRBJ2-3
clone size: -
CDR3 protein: CASSQYLASDTQYF
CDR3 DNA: TGTGCCAGCAGCCAATACCTAGCGTCAGATACGCAGTATTTT

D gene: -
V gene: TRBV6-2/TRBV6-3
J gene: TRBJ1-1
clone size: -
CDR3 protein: CASSYSYGGGGRLSF
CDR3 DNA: TGTGCCAGCAGTTACTCGTACGGGGGGGGCGGTCGCCTATCATTT

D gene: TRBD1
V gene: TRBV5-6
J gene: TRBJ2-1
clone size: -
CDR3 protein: CASSFFIRTGYNEQFF
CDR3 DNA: TGTGCCAGCAGCTTTTTTATCCGGACAGGCTACAATGAGCAGTTCTTC

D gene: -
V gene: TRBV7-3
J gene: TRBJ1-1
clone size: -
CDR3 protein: CASSLEQGTEAFF
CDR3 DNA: TGTGCCAGCAGCTTAGAACAGGGCACTGAAGCTTTCTTT

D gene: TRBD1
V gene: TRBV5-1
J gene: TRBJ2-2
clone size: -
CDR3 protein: CASSLRGQGGTGELFF
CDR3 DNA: TGCGCCAGCAGCTTGAGGGGACAGGGAGGCACCGGGGAGCTGTTTTTT

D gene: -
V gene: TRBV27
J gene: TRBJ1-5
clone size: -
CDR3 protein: CASSPMLQEWVSNQPQHF
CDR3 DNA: TGTGCCAGCAGTCCCATGCTTCAGGAATGGGTTAGCAATCAGCCCCAGCATTTT

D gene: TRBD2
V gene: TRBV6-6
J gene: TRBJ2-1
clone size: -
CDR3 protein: CASSGTSANEQFF
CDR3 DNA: TGTGCCAGCAGTGGCACTAGCGCGAATGAGCAGTTCTTC

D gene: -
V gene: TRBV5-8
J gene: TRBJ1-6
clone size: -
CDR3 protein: CASSLAPRLSNSPLHF
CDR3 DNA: TGTGCCAGCAGCTTGGCACCGCGGCTTTCTAATTCACCCCTCCACTTT

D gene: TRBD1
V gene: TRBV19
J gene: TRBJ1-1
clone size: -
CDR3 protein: CASGQGVNTEAFF
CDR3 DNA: TGTGCCAGTGGACAGGGAGTGAACACTGAAGCTTTCTTT

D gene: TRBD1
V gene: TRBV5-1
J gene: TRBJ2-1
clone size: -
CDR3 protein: CASSSGTGYYNEQFF
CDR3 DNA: TGCGCCAGCAGCTCCGGGACAGGGTACTACAATGAGCAGTTCTTC

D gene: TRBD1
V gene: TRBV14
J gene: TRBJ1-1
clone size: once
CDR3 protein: CASSQVGQGITEAFF
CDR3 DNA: TGTGCCAGCAGCCAAGTGGGACAGGGGATCACTGAAGCTTTCTTT

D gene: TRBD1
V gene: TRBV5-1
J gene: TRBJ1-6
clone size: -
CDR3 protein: CASRSGDRGNNSPLHF
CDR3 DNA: TGCGCCAGCAGGTCAGGGGACAGGGGGAACAATTCACCCCTCCACTTT

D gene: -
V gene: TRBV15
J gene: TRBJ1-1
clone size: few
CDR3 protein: CATRSTGNTEAFF
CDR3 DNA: TGTGCCACCAGATCTACAGGGAACACTGAAGCTTTCTTT

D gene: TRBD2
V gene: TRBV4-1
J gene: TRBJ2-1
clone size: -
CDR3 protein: CASSQGLAGVNEQFF
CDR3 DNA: TGCGCCAGCAGCCAGGGACTAGCGGGGGTCAATGAGCAGTTCTTC

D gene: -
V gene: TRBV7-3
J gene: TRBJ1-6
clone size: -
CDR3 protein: CASSLTGYNSPLHF
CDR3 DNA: TGTGCCAGCAGCTTAACCGGGTATAATTCACCCCTCCACTTT

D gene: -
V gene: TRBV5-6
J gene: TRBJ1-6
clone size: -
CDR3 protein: CASSLMDYSPLHF
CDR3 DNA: TGTGCCAGCAGCTTGATGGACTATTCACCCCTCCACTTT

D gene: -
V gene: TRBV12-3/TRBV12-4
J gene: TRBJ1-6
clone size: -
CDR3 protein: CASSSTWDISLHF
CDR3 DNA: TGTGCCAGCAGTTCTACTTGGGACATCAGTCTCCACTTT

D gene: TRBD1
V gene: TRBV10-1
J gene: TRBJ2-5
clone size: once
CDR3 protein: CASSGDRGYQETQYF
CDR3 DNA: TGCGCCAGCAGTGGGGACAGGGGGTACCAAGAGACCCAGTACTTC

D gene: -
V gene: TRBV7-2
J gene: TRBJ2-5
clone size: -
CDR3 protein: CASSSSPTEWRETQYF
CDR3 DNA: TGTGCCAGCAGCTCCTCCCCGACAGAATGGAGAGAGACCCAGTACTTC

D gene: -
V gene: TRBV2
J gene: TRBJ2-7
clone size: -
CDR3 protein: CASSTTGYEQYF
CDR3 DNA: TGTGCCAGCAGTACCACTGGCTACGAGCAGTACTTC

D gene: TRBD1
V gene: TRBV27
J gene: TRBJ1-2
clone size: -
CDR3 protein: CATSTGVDYGYTF
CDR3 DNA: TGTGCCACCTCGACAGGGGTAGACTATGGCTACACCTTC

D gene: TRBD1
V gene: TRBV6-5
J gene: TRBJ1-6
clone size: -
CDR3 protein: CASTQGARGNSPLHF
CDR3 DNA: TGTGCCAGCACCCAGGGGGCGCGAGGTAATTCACCCCTCCACTTT

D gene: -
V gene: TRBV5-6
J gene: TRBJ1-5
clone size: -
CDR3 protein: CASSLAGGLNQPQHF
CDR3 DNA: TGTGCCAGCAGCTTGGCCGGGGGACTAAATCAGCCCCAGCATTTT

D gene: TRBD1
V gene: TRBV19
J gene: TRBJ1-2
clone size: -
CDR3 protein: CASSISATGQGNYGYTF
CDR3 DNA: TGTGCCAGTAGTATATCCGCGACGGGACAGGGAAACTATGGCTACACCTTC

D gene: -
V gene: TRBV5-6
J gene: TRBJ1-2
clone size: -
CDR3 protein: CASSLVGGNGYTF
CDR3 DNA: TGTGCCAGCAGCTTGGTTGGGGGGAATGGCTACACCTTC

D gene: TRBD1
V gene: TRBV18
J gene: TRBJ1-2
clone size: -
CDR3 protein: CASSPDRAGYGYTF
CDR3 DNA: TGTGCCAGCTCACCAGACAGGGCTGGCTATGGCTACACCTTC

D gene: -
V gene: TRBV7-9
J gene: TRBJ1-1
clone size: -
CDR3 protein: CASISWGLNTEAFF
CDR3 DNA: TGTGCCAGCATCTCTTGGGGGCTAAACACTGAAGCTTTCTTT

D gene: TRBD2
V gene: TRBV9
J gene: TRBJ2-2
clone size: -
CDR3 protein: CASSVSGGFSTGELFF
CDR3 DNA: TGTGCCAGCAGCGTTAGCGGGGGGTTCTCGACCGGGGAGCTGTTTTTT

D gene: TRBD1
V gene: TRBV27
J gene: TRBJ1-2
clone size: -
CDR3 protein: CASGSQGATGYTF
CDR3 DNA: TGTGCCAGCGGTTCACAGGGGGCGACCGGCTACACCTTC

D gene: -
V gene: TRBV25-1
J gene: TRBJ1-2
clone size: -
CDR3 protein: CASTGLFGYTF
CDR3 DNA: TGTGCTTCGACAGGTCTCTTTGGCTACACCTTC

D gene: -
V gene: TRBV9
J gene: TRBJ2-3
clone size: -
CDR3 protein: CASSEQPTTRRTDTQYF
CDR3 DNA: TGTGCCAGCTCTGAACAACCGACGACACGCCGCACAGATACGCAGTATTTT

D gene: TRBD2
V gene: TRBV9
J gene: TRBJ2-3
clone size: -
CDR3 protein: CASSVLGLAGGTDTQYF
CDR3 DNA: TGTGCCAGCAGCGTACTCGGGCTAGCGGGAGGCACAGATACGCAGTATTTT

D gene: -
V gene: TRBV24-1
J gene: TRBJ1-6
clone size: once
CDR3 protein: CATSVRYNSPLHF
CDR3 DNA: TGTGCCACCAGTGTCCGGTATAATTCACCCCTCCACTTT

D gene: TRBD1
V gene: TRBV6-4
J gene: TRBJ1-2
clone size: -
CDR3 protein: CASSDSDPSGTGSGYTF
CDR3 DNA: TGTGCCAGCAGTGACTCAGATCCCTCCGGGACAGGGTCTGGCTACACCTTC

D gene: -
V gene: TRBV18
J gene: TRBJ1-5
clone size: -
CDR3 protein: CASSPGRGDQPQHF
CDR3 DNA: TGTGCCAGCTCACCTGGCAGGGGCGATCAGCCCCAGCATTTT

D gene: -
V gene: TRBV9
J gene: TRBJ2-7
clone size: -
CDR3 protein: CASSSSASYEQYF
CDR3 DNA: TGTGCCAGCAGCTCCTCAGCTAGCTACGAGCAGTACTTC

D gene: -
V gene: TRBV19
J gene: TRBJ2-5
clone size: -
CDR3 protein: CASSIGAGRRETQYF
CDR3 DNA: TGTGCCAGTAGTATAGGGGCGGGTAGGAGAGAGACCCAGTACTTC

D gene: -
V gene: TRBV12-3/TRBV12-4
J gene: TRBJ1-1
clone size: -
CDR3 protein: CASSNQQTPEAFF
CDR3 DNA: TGTGCCAGCAGTAACCAACAGACCCCTGAAGCTTTCTTT

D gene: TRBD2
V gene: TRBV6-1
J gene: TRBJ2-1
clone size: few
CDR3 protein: CASSEALAGGGNEQFF
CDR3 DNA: TGTGCCAGCAGTGAGGCTTTAGCGGGGGGTGGCAATGAGCAGTTCTTC

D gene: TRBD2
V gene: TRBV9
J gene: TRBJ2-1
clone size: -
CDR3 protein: CASSVELAGINNEQFF
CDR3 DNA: TGTGCCAGCAGCGTCGAATTAGCGGGGATAAACAATGAGCAGTTCTTC

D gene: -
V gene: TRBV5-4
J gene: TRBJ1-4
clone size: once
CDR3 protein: CASSPYTTNEKLFF
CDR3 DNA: TGTGCCAGCAGCCCGTACACAACTAATGAAAAACTGTTTTTT

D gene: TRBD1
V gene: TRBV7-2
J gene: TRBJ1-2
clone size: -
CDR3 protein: CASSRSGTAYGYTF
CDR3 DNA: TGTGCCAGCAGCAGATCCGGGACAGCCTATGGCTACACCTTC